This passage covers 2 T cell receptor beta chains from one sample sequenced in a study of shared clonotypes between healthy human individuals. Here immunoSEQ multiplex PCR was the method, and the copy in TCRdb shows in-frame clones only, minus some. The sample has about 2.3 million clones, approximately 90% seen once. Material for sequencing was naive CD4+ T cells from PBMCs. Subset: CD45RA+ positively selected. These receptors were obtained from a man aged 18 to 30 in good health. Some clones in this sample may be carry-over from other donors' samples.

This rearrangement joins TRBV2 to TRBJ2-1, with D hard to call. Germline V gene lookup returns CDR1 SNHLY and CDR2 FYNNEI. Deletions cut 9 bases from V and 5 bases from J, with 17 bases between. CDR3 length: 14 amino acids. CDR3 sequence reads: CASKPPGRHNEQFF. CDR3 coding DNA: TGTGCCAGTAAACCTCCCGGACGACACAATGAGCAGTTCTTC.

The genes are TRBV6-1 and TRBJ2-3; 8 nucleotides align to TRBD2. The CDR3 sequence is 15 residues long. The germline V gene encodes CDR1 MNHNS and CDR2 SASEGT. V was pared by 9 bases and J by 4 bases, with 12 bases of the junction left unmatched. The DNA of the CDR3 is TGTGCCAGTCTTCTAGTTTCGGGAGGGTCAGATACGCAGTATTTT. Translated, it gives CASLLVSGGSDTQYF.